The 31 T cell receptor beta chains below were found in one sample sequenced in a study of cytomegalovirus exposure and HLA in healthy donors. A multiplex PCR was run with 60 Vbeta primers and 13 Jbeta primers. Assay: immunoSEQ multiplex PCR; the TCRdb copy retains only in-frame clones and omits some. The sample lists roughly 160,000 clones, 77% seen once, with around 2.2% in the top ten. The sample consisted of PBMCs. These receptors came from a man aged 45-60 years in good health and CMV-seropositive.

A remark on this clone: One junction end does not reproduce the germline sequence, and a read error may be involved. This rearrangement joins TRBV2 to TRBJ2-7; D is unclear. Germline CDR1 SNHLY, CDR2 FYNNEI. There are 15 residues in the CDR3. Written as DNA, the CDR3 is TGTGCCAGCAGTGAACGGTCGTTGGGCACCTACGCGCAGTACTTC. This codes for CASSERSLGTYAQYF.

This clone turned up a few times. J is TRBJ1-1 and V is TRBV30, with D unclear. The germline V and J ends were trimmed by 4 bases and 3 bases, with 6 bases remaining between them. The germline CDR1 and CDR2 sequences are GTSNPN and SVGIG (reference sequence). This CDR3 contains 11 residues. The CDR3 reads CAWNGYTEAFF. The CDR3 nucleotides are TGTGCCTGGAACGGGTACACTGAAGCTTTCTTT.

The CDR3 DNA reads as TGTGCCAGCAGCGAACAGGGGGCGAGTTTCGAGCAGTACTTC. It yields the protein CASSEQGASFEQYF. This sequence joins TRBV5-6 and TRBJ2-7, with 9 bases identical to TRBD1. In germline, CDR1 is SGHDT, CDR2 YYEEEE. Germline trimming cut 4 bases from V and 6 bases from J; bases unmatched to any gene: 8. The CDR3 length is 14 residues.

The gene calls are TRBV19 and TRBJ1-1, with 7 bases that match TRBD1. Per the germline V gene, CDR1 is LNHDA and CDR2 is SQIVND (reference sequence). The CDR3 runs to 14 residues. Trimming cost V 10 bases and J 0 bases; bases outside gene matches: 8. The CDR3 DNA is TGTGCCACCCAGGAGGGACAGTTGAACACTGAAGCTTTCTTT. Amino acid sequence: CATQEGQLNTEAFF. Based on the CDR3 plus reference TRBV19 and TRBJ1-1, the full variable domain is DGGITQSPKYLFRKEGQNVTLSCEQNLNHDAMYWYRQDPGQGLRLIYYSQIVNDFQKGDIAEGYSVSREKKESFPLTVTSAQKNPTAFYLCATQEGQLNTEAFFGQGTRLTVV.

The V gene is TRBV6-1, the J gene TRBJ2-5; the match to TRBD1 covers 7 bases. CDR3 length: 15 amino acids. Germline V gene sequence: CDR1 MNHNS, CDR2 SASEGT. V shed 8 bases, J shed 2 bases, and the junction held 11 bases outside the gene matches. The CDR3 here is CASDPWGQSQETQYF. CDR3 nucleotides: TGTGCCAGCGATCCCTGGGGACAGAGTCAAGAGACCCAGTACTTC.

The CDR3 coding sequence is TGTGCCAGCAGCCTTAGGACAGGGCGAAGTGAAAAACTGTTTTTT. Translating gives CASSLRTGRSEKLFF. This sequence joins TRBV2 and TRBJ1-4; 8 bases align to TRBD1. The CDR3 loop spans 15 amino acids. J lost 7 bases, V lost 6 bases, and 10 bases had no gene match. CDR1 SNHLY and CDR2 FYNNEI come from the germline V gene.

The chain uses TRBV30 and TRBJ2-3, with 7 bases identical to TRBD2. Germline assignment: CDR1 GTSNPN and CDR2 SVGIG (reference sequence). The CDR3 runs 14 residues. The V gene end was trimmed by 1 base and the J gene end by 6 bases; junction bases not matched to a gene: 7. In DNA, the CDR3 is TGTGCCTGGAGTGACAGGTTCGGGAGGGATACGCAGTATTTT. This codes for CAWSDRFGRDTQYF.

This clone was seen a handful of times. The rearrangement links TRBV7-8 to TRBJ2-7; 9 bases are shared with TRBD1. Germline V gives CDR1 SGHVS, CDR2 FQNEAQ. V was clipped by 7 bases and J by 6 bases; unmatched bases: 10. The CDR3 has 14 residues. The CDR3 protein is CASTKPGQGREQYF. CDR3 coding DNA: TGTGCCAGCACCAAACCGGGACAGGGACGCGAGCAGTACTTC.

This clone is a singleton in its sample. The rearrangement links TRBV2 to TRBJ1-6, with TRBD1 identical over 8 bases. Germline V gives CDR1 SNHLY, CDR2 FYNNEI. This CDR3 is built from 12 residues. V was clipped by 10 bases and J by 7 bases; unmatched bases: 3. The CDR3 DNA reads as TGTGCCACTACAGGGGGGAATTCACCCCTCCACTTT. This encodes CATTGGNSPLHF.

This clone was detected a few times. The chain combines TRBV6-5 with TRBJ2-2; D is ambiguous. Germline V lookup: CDR1 MNHEY, CDR2 SVGAGI. This CDR3 has 11 residues. V lost 2 bases, J lost 7 bases, and 2 bases lay in between. The CDR3 loop is CASSYHGELFF. CDR3 in DNA: TGTGCCAGCAGTTACCACGGGGAGCTGTTTTTT.

This sequence joins TRBV18 and TRBJ1-2; 7 positions agree with TRBD1. Germline V gene lookup returns CDR1 KGHSH and CDR2 LQKENI. The CDR3 spans 14 residues. Trimming removed 2 bases from V and 8 bases from J; junction bases left unmatched: 8. The CDR3 nucleotides are TGTGCCAGCTCACCATCAAGACAGGGAGGAGGCTACACCTTC. Translating gives CASSPSRQGGGYTF.

The chain is built from TRBV7-2 and TRBJ2-2; D is unclear. CDR3 length equals 14 residues. CDR1 and CDR2 (germline): SGHTA, FQGNSA. V was cut by 7 bases and J by 1 base, with 10 bases left in between. Here the CDR3 DNA reads TGTGCCAGCATCGAAGCGAGGAACACCGGGGAGCTGTTTTTT. As protein: CASIEARNTGELFF.

The J gene is TRBJ1-5, the V gene TRBV5-6, with 7 positions matching TRBD1. This CDR3 is 16 amino acids long. V shed 4 bases and J 2 bases; nucleotides not matched to a gene: 9. In germline, CDR1 is SGHDT, CDR2 YYEEEE. The CDR3 DNA follows: TGTGCCAGCAGCACCTACAGGGGAGGCGGCAATCAGCCCCAGCATTTT. Encoded protein: CASSTYRGGGNQPQHF.

This clone has just one count. The chain has TRBV19 and TRBJ1-1, with D possibly matching TRBD1 (6 bases). CDR3 length: 15 amino acids. The germline V gene has CDR1 LNHDA and CDR2 SQIVND (reference sequence). Trimming cost V 5 bases and J 4 bases, with 17 bases left between them. CDR3 protein: CASSFPTGSATEAFF. DNA for the CDR3: TGTGCCAGTAGTTTTCCCACAGGGTCCGCCACTGAAGCTTTCTTT.

The genes are TRBV6-6 and TRBJ2-7, with 8 bases that match TRBD2. The CDR3 covers 14 residues. Germline-derived CDR1 and CDR2 are MNHNY and SVGAGI (reference sequence). The junction had 6 bases not matched to a gene; V was cut back by 2 bases and J by 6 bases. This CDR3 reads CASSYGRTSPEQYF. The CDR3 coding sequence is TGTGCCAGCAGTTACGGGAGGACTAGCCCCGAGCAGTACTTC.

This clone has just one count. The J gene is TRBJ2-7, the V gene TRBV5-4; 10 positions agree with TRBD2. The CDR3 sequence is 16 residues long. With V trimmed by 4 bases and J by 5 bases, 12 bases remained unmatched. Germline lookup yields CDR1 SGHNT and CDR2 YYREEE (reference sequence). The CDR3 nucleotides read TGTGCCAGCAGCCCGTCGATCAGTAGCGGGGGGCACGAGCAGTACTTC. It codes for CASSPSISSGGHEQYF.

The J gene is TRBJ1-6, the V gene TRBV10-3; D is undetermined. The CDR3 extends over 15 amino acids. Deletions cut 7 bases from V and 7 bases from J, with 17 bases between. In germline, CDR1 is ENHRY, CDR2 SYGVKD. CDR3 nucleotide sequence: TGTGCCATCAATCATGAGGGAGGAAGCAATTCACCCCTCCACTTT. It yields the protein CAINHEGGSNSPLHF.

The chain has TRBV5-1 and TRBJ1-1, with TRBD1 as a possible D gene (6 bases). Trimming removed 3 bases at V and 3 bases at J, with 15 bases between. This CDR3 has 15 amino acids. The V gene's germline CDR1 is SGHRS and CDR2 YFSETQ. The CDR3 is CASSSRTAGDTEAFF. The CDR3 DNA is TGCGCCAGCAGCTCAAGGACAGCGGGGGACACTGAAGCTTTCTTT.

The genes are TRBV9 and TRBJ1-6; D is ambiguous. This CDR3 is 15 amino acids long. Deletions cut 3 bases from V and 6 bases from J, with 13 bases between. Looked up from germline, CDR1 is SGDLS and CDR2 is YYNGEE. The CDR3 reads CASSEHQASNSPLHF. The DNA for the CDR3 is TGTGCCAGCAGCGAGCATCAGGCGAGTAATTCACCCCTCCACTTT.

J is TRBJ1-1 and V is TRBV15, with 7 nucleotides matching TRBD1. With V trimmed by 2 bases and J by 4 bases, 7 bases remained unmatched. CDR1 LNHNV and CDR2 YYDKDF come from the germline V gene (reference sequence). The CDR3 spans 15 residues. CDR3 loop: CATSRPSTGSTEAFF. The CDR3 DNA reads TGTGCCACCAGCAGACCGTCGACAGGGAGCACTGAAGCTTTCTTT.

The chain joins TRBV6-1 to TRBJ1-3; D perhaps matches TRBD1 (6 bases). The CDR3 covers 14 residues. Trimming removed 2 bases at V and 6 bases at J, with 11 bases between. Germline CDR1 is MNHNS and CDR2 is SASEGT. The CDR3, as DNA: TGTGCCAGCAGTGAACAGGGGAAGGAAAACACCATATATTTT. This gives the protein CASSEQGKENTIYF.

The rearrangement uses TRBV6-1 and TRBJ1-2; D not resolved. Trimming took off 2 bases at V and 2 bases at J, with 6 bases between the two ends. Germline V gene sequence: CDR1 MNHNS, CDR2 SASEGT. The CDR3 totals 13 residues. The CDR3 sequence is CASSETRNYGYTF. The CDR3 DNA follows: TGTGCCAGCAGTGAAACCAGGAACTATGGCTACACCTTC.

The J gene is TRBJ1-4, the V gene TRBV5-5; D is unclear. The germline CDR1 and CDR2 sequences are SGHKS and YYEKEE (reference sequence). V was pared by 4 bases and J by 0 bases, with 10 bases between. This CDR3 is 15 amino acids long. CDR3 sequence reads: CASSLPQTTNEKLFF. As DNA, the CDR3 is TGTGCCAGCAGCCTCCCACAGACAACTAATGAAAAACTGTTTTTT.

In nucleotides, the CDR3 is TGTGCCAGCAGCTCCGGGACAGGGGGGACCTACGAGCAGTACTTC. As protein: CASSSGTGGTYEQYF. The rearrangement joins TRBV11-3 to TRBJ2-7; 11 bases agree with TRBD1. Trimming cost V 4 bases and J 2 bases; bases outside gene matches: 4. Germline V gene data show CDR1 as SGHNT and CDR2 as YENEEA. CDR3 length equals 15 residues.

The genes are TRBV5-4 and TRBJ2-3; 12 bases match TRBD2. The CDR3 is 16 amino acids. Germline CDR1 is SGHNT and CDR2 is YYREEE (reference sequence). After removal of 0 bases from V and 1 base from J, the junction contained 0 bases not matched to a gene. The CDR3 loop reads CASSLGLAGGTDTQYF. For the CDR3, the DNA is TGTGCCAGCAGCTTGGGACTAGCGGGAGGCACAGATACGCAGTATTTT.

CDR3 sequence: CASSLRGGEETQYF. CDR3 nucleotides: TGTGCCAGCAGCTTGAGGGGCGGTGAAGAGACCCAGTACTTC. This chain connects TRBV5-6 to TRBJ2-5; D is possibly TRBD1 (5 bases). The CDR3 contains 14 residues. Trimming removed 1 base from V and 3 bases from J, with 10 bases in between. Germline-derived CDR1 and CDR2 are SGHDT and YYEEEE.

The chain joins TRBV9 to TRBJ2-2; TRBD1 agrees at 8 bases. The V gene's germline CDR1 is SGDLS and CDR2 YYNGEE. The CDR3 spans 17 residues. Trimming took 0 bases from V and 3 from J; bases not matched to a gene: 7. In nucleotides, the CDR3 is TGTGCCAGCAGCGTAGGACCGCAGGGACAGGACACCGGGGAGCTGTTTTTT. It translates to CASSVGPQGQDTGELFF.

This clone has a single count. The chain links TRBV7-9 to TRBJ1-5; 10 nucleotides line up with TRBD1. Germline V gene lookup returns CDR1 SEHNR and CDR2 FQNEAQ (reference sequence). The CDR3 extends over 16 amino acids. Unmatched junction bases numbered 11, after V lost 5 bases and J lost 7 bases. The CDR3 loop is CASSRSTGQGSQPQHF. CDR3 in DNA: TGTGCCAGCAGCCGATCTACGGGACAGGGGTCGCAGCCCCAGCATTTT.

The chain has TRBV7-2 and TRBJ1-2, with D possibly TRBD1 on 6 matching bases. The CDR3 totals 15 residues. Trimming removed 1 base at V and 7 bases at J, with 16 bases between. Germline assignment: CDR1 SGHTA and CDR2 FQGNSA. CDR3 loop: CASSLVGASGGGYTF. DNA of the CDR3: TGTGCCAGCAGCTTAGTGGGGGCGTCCGGAGGTGGCTACACCTTC.

The chain couples TRBV14 to TRBJ2-7; TRBD1 matches at 7 bases. Trimming cost V 4 bases and J 3 bases; bases outside gene matches: 6. The CDR3 has 14 amino acids. Germline V CDR1 and CDR2: SGHDN, FVKESK. This CDR3 is CASSPGTDGYEQYF. In nucleotides, the CDR3 is TGTGCCAGCAGCCCGGGGACAGACGGCTACGAGCAGTACTTC.

The gene calls are TRBV5-1 and TRBJ2-3; a possible D gene is TRBD1 (6 bases). CDR3 length: 15 residues. With 3 bases removed from V and 4 bases from J, the gap between germline ends came to 15 bases. In germline, CDR1 is SGHRS, CDR2 YFSETQ. CDR3 residues: CASSYREEGADTQYF. CDR3 nucleotides: TGCGCCAGCAGCTACAGGGAAGAGGGGGCAGATACGCAGTATTTT.